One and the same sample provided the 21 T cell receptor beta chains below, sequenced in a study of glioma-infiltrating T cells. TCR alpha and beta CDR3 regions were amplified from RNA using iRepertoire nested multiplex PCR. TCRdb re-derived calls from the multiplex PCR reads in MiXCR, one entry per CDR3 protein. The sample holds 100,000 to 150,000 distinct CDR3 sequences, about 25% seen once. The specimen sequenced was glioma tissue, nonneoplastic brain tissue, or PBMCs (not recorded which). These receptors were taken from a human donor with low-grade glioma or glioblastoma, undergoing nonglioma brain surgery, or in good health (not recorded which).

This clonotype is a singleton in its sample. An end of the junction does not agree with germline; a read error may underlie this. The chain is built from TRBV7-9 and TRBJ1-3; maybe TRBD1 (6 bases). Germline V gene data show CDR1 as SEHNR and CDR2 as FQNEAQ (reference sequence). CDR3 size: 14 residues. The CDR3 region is CASSLRGAGNTTYF. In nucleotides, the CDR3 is TGTGCCAGCAGCTTGAGGGGGGCTGGAAACACCACATATTTT.

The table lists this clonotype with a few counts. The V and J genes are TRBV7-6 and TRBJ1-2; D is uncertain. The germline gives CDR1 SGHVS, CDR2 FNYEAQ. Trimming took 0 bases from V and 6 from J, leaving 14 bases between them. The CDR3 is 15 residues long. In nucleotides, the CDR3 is TGTGCCAGCAGCTTAGCGGAGTCGGTCCGGGATGGCTACACCTTC. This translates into CASSLAESVRDGYTF.

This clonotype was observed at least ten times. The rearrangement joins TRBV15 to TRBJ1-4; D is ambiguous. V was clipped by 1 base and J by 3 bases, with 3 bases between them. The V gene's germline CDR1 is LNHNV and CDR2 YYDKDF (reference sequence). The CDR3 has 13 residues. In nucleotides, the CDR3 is TGTGCCACCAGCAGAGTGGCTAATGAAAAACTGTTTTTT. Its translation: CATSRVANEKLFF.

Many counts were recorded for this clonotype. The CDR3 here is CASRTGQSFLNTEAFF. CDR3 bases: TGTGCCAGCAGAACGGGACAGAGTTTCCTTAACACTGAAGCTTTCTTT. The J gene is TRBJ1-1, the V gene TRBV6-1, with 7 bases that match TRBD1. Germline CDR1 is MNHNS and CDR2 is SASEGT. CDR3 size: 16 residues. V shed 6 bases, J shed 2 bases, and the junction held 12 bases outside the gene matches.

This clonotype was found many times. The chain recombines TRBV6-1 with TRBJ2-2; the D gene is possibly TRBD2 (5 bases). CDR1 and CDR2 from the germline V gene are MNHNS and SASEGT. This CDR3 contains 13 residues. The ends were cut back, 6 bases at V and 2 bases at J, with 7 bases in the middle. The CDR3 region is CASSGLNTGELFF. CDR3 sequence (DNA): TGTGCCAGCAGCGGACTTAACACCGGGGAGCTGTTTTTT.

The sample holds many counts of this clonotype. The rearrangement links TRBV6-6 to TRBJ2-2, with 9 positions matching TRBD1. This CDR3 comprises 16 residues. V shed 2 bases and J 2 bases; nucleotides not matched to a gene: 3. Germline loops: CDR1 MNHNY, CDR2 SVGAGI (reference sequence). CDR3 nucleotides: TGTGCCAGCAGTTACGGACAGGGGCTTAACACCGGGGAGCTGTTTTTT. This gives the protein CASSYGQGLNTGELFF.

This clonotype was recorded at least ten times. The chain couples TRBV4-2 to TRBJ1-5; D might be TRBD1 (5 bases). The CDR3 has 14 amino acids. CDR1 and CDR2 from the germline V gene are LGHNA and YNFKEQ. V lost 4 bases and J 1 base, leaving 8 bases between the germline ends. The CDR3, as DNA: TGTGCCAGCAGCCTAGGGACCAGCAATCAGCCCCAGCATTTT. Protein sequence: CASSLGTSNQPQHF.

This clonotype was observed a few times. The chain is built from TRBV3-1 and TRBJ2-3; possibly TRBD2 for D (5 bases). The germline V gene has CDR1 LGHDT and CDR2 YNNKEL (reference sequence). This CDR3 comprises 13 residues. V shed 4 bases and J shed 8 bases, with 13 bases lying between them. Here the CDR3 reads CASSPPVDSTQYF. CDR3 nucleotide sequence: TGTGCCAGCAGCCCCCCCGTGGACTCTACGCAGTATTTT.

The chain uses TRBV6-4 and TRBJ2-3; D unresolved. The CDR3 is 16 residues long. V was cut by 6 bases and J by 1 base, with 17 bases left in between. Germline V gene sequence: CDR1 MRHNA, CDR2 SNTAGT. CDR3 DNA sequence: TGTGCCAGCAGCCCCGCCGGTGGATTGGGCACAGATACGCAGTATTTT. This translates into CASSPAGGLGTDTQYF.

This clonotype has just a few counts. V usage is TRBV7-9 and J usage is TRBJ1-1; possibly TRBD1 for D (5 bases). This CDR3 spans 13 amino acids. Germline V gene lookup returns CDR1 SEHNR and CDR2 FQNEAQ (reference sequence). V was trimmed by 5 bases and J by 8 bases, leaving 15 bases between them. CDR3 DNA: TGTGCCAGCAGCGGGGGGGGGACTGTAGAAGCTTTCTTT. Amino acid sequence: CASSGGGTVEAFF. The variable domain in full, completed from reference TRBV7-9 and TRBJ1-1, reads DTGVSQNPRHKITKRGQNVTFRCDPISEHNRLYWYRQTLGQGPEFLTYFQNEAQLEKSRLLSDRFSAERPKGSFSTLEIQRTEQGDSAMYLCASSGGGTVEAFFGQGTRLTVV.

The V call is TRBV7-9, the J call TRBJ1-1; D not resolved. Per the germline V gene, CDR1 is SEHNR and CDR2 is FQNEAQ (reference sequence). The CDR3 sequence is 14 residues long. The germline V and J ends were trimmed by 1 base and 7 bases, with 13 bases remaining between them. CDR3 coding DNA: TGTGCCAGCAGCTTAGTCCGCCCCCTGGTTGAAGCTTTCTTT. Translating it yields CASSLVRPLVEAFF.

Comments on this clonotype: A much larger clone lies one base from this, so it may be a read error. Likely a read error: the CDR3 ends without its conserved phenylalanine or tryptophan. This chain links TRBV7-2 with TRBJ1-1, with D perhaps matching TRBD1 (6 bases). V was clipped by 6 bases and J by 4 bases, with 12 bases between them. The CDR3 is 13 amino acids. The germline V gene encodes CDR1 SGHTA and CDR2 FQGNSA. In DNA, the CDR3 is TGTGCCAGCAGGCACACAGGGTCCACTGAAGCTTTCCTT. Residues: CASRHTGSTEAFL.

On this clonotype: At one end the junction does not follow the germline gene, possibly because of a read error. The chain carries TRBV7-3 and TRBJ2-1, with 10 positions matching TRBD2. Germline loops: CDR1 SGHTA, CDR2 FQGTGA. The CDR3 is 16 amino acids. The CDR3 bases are TGTGTCAGCAGCTGGACAGCGGGGGGGCCCGACAATGAGCAGTTCTTC. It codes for CVSSWTAGGPDNEQFF.

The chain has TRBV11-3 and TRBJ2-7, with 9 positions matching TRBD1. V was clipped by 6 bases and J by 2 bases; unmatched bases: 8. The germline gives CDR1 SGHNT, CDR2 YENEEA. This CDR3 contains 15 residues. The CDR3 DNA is TGTGCCAGCAGTCCCGGACAGGGGACACCCTACGAGCAGTACGTC. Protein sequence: CASSPGQGTPYEQYV.

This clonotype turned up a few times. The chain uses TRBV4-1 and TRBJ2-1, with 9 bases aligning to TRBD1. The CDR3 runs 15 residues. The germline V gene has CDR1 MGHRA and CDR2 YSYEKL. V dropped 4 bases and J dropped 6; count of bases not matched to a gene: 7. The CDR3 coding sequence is TGCGCCAGCAGCCGGCCGGGACAGGGCCTCAATGAGCAGTTCTTC. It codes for CASSRPGQGLNEQFF.

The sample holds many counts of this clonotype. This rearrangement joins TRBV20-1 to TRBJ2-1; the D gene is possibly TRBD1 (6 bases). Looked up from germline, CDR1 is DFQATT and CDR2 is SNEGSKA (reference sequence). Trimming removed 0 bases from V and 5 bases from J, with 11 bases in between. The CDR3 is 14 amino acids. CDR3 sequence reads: CSAREGALHNEQFF. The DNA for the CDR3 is TGCAGTGCTAGAGAGGGGGCACTTCACAATGAGCAGTTCTTC.

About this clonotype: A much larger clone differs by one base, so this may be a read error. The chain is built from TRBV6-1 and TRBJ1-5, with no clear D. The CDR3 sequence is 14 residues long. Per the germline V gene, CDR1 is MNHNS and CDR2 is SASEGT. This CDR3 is CASSEPLSVLPQHF. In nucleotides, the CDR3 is TGCGCCAGCAGTGAGCCATTGAGTGTACTGCCCCAGCATTTT.

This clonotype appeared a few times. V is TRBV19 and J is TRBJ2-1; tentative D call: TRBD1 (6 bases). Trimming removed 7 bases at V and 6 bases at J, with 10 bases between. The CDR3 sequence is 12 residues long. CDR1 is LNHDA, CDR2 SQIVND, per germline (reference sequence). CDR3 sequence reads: CASIGGSNEQFF. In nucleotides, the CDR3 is TGTGCCAGTATTGGGGGCTCCAATGAGCAGTTCTTC.

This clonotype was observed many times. This chain's CDR3 is CASRGTGESNTEAFF. For the CDR3, the DNA is TGTGCCAGCAGGGGTACAGGGGAATCGAACACTGAAGCTTTCTTT. This chain joins TRBV12-3 or TRBV12-4 and TRBJ1-1; 7 bases align to TRBD1. The CDR3 consists of 15 residues. Trimming cost V 6 bases and J 1 base; bases outside gene matches: 8.

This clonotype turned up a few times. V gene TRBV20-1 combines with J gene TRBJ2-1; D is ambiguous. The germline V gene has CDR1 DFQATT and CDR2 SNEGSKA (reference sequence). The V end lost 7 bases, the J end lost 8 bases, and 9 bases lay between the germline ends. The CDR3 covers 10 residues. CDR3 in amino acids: CSGHRDEQFF. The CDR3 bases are TGCAGTGGTCATAGGGATGAGCAGTTCTTC.

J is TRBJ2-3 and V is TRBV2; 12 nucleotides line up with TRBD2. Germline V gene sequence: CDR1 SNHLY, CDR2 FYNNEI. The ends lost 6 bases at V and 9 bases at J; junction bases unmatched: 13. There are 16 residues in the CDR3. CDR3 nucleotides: TGTGCCAGCAGCGATGAACTAGCGGGGGGAACGGAGACGCAGTATTTT. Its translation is CASSDELAGGTETQYF.